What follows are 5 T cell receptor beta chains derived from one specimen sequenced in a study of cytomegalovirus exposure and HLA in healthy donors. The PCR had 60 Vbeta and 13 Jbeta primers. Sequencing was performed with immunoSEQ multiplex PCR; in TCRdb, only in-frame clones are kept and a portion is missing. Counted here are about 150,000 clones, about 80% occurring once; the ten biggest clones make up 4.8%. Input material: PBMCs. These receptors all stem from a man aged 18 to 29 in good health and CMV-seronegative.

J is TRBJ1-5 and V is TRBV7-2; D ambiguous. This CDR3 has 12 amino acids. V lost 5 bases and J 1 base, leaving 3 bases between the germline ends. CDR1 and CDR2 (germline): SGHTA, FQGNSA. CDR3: CASSISNQPQHF. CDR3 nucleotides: TGTGCCAGCAGCATAAGCAATCAGCCCCAGCATTTT.

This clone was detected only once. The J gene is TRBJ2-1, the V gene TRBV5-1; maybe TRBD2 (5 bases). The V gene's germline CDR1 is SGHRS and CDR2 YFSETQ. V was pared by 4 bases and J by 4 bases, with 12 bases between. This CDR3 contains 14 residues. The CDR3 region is CASSPGTGYNEQFF. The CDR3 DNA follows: TGCGCCAGCAGCCCCGGTACGGGGTACAATGAGCAGTTCTTC.

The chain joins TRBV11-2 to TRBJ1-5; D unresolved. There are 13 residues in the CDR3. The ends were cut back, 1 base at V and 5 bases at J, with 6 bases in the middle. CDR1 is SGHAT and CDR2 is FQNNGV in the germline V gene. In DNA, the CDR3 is TGTGCCAGCAGCTTAGGAGGGTATCAGCCCCAGCATTTT. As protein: CASSLGGYQPQHF.

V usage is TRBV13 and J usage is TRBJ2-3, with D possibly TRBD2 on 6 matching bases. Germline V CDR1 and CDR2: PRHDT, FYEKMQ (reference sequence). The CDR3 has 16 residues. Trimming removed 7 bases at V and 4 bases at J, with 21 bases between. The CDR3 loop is CASTSPPAGRADTQYF. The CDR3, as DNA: TGTGCCAGCACCTCCCCCCCTGCGGGGCGCGCAGATACGCAGTATTTT.

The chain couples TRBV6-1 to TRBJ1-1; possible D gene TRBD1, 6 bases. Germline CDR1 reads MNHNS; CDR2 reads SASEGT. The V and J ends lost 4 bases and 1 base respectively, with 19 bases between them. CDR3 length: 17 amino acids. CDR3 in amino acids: CASSGPGTRRENTEAFF. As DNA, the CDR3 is TGTGCCAGCAGTGGCCCCGGGACAAGAAGAGAGAACACTGAAGCTTTCTTT.